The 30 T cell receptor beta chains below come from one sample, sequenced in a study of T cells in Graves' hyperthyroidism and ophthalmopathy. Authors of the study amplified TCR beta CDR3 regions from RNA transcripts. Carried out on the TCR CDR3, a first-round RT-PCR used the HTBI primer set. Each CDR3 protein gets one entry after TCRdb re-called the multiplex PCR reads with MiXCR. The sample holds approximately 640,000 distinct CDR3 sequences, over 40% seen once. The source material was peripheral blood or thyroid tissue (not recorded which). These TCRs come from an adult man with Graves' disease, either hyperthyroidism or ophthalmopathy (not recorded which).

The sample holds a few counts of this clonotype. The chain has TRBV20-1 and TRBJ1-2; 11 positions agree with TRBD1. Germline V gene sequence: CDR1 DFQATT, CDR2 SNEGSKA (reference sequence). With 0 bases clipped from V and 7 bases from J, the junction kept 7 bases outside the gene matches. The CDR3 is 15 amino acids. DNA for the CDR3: TGCAGTGCTAGAGAGGACAGGGGGCAACGTCGTGGCTACACCTTC. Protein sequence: CSAREDRGQRRGYTF.

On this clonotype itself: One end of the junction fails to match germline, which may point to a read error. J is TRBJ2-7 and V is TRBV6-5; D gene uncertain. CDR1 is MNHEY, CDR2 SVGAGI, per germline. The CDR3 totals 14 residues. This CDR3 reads CAISYTQSSYEQYF. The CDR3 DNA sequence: TGTGCCATCAGTTACACACAAAGCTCCTACGAGCAGTACTTC.

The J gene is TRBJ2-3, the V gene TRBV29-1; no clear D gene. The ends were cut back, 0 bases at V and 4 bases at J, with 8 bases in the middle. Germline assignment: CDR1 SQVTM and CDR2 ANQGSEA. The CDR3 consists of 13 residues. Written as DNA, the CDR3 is TGCAGCGTTGAAGATCCCGCATCAGATACGCAGTATTTT. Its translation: CSVEDPASDTQYF.

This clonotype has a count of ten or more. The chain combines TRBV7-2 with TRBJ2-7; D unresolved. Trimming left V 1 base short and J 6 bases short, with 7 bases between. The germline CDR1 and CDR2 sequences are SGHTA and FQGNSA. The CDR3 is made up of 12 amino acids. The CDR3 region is CASSLVLGEQYF. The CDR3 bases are TGTGCCAGCAGCTTAGTCCTCGGCGAGCAGTACTTC.

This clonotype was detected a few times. The CDR3 region is CASKPRDTNYGYTF. For the CDR3, the DNA is TGTGCCAGCAAACCGAGGGACACCAACTATGGCTACACCTTC. The chain employs TRBV6-5 and TRBJ1-2, with a tentative D call TRBD1 (6 bases). Per germline, CDR1 MNHEY and CDR2 SVGAGI. The CDR3 length is 14 residues. With 7 bases removed from V and 2 bases from J, the gap between germline ends came to 14 bases.

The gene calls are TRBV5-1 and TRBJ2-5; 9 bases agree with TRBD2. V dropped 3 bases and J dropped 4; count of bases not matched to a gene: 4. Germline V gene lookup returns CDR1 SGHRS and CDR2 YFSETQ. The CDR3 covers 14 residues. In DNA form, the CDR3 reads TGCGCCAGCAGCTCGGAACTAGCGGGAGAGACCCAGTACTTC. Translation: CASSSELAGETQYF.

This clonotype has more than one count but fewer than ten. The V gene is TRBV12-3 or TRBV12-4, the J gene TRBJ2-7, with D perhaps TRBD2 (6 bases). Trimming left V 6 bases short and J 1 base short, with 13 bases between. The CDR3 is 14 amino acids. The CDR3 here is CASRAHSGSYEQYF. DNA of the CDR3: TGTGCCAGCAGAGCCCATAGCGGTTCCTACGAGCAGTACTTC.

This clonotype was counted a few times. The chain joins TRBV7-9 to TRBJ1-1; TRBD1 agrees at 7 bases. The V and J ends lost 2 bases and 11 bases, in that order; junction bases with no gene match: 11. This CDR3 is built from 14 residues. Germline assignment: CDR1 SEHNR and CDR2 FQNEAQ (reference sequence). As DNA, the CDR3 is TGTGCCAGCAGCTTAACAAGACAGGGTGGTTTCGCTTTCTTT. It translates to CASSLTRQGGFAFF.

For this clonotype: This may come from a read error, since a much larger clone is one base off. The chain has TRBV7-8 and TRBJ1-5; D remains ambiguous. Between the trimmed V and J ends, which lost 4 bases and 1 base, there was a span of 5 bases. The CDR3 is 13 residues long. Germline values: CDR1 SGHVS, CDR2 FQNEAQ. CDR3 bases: TGTGCCAGCAGCTCCCGGAGCAATCAGCCCCAGCATTTT. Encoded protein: CASSSRSNQPQHF.

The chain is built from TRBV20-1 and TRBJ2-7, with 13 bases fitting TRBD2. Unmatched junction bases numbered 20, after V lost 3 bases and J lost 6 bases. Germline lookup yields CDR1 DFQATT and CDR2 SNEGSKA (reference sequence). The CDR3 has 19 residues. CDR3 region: CSASALDSPGLAGLSEQYF. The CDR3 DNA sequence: TGCAGTGCTAGCGCCCTAGACTCGCCGGGACTAGCGGGACTAAGCGAGCAGTACTTC.

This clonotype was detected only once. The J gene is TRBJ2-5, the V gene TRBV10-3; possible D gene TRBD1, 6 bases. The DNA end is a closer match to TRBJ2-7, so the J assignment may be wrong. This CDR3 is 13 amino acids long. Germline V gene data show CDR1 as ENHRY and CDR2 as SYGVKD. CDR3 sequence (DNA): TGTGCCATCAGGTCCGGACAGTTCTACGAGCAGTACTTC. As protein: CAIRSGQFYEQYF.

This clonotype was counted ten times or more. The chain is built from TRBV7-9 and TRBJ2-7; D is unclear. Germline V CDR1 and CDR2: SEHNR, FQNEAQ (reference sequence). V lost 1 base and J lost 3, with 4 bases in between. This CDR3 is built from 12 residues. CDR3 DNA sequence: TGTGCCAGCAGCTTAGACCACTACGAGCAGTACTTC. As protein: CASSLDHYEQYF.

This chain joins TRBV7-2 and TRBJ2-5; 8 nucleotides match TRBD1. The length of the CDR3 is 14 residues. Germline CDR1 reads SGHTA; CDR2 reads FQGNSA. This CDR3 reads CARAGRGRVETQYF. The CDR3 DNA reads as TGTGCTAGGGCCGGCAGGGGGCGTGTGGAGACCCAGTACTTC.

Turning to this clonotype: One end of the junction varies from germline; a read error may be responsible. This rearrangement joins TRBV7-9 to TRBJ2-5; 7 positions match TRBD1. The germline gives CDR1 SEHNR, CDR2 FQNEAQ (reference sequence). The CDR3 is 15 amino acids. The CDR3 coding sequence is TGTGCCAGCAGTTTGGCCGACAGGGCACAAGAGCCCCAGTACTTC. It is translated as CASSLADRAQEPQYF. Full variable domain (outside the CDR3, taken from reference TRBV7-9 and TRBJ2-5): DTGVSQNPRHKITKRGQNVTFRCDPISEHNRLYWYRQTLGQGPEFLTYFQNEAQLEKSRLLSDRFSAERPKGSFSTLEIQRTEQGDSAMYLCASSLADRAQEPQYFGPGTRLLVL.

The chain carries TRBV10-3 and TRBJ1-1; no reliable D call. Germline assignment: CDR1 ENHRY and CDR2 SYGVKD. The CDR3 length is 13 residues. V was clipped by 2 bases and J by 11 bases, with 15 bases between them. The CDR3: CAISEEAGQRAFF. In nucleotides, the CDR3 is TGTGCCATCAGTGAGGAGGCGGGCCAAAGGGCTTTCTTT.

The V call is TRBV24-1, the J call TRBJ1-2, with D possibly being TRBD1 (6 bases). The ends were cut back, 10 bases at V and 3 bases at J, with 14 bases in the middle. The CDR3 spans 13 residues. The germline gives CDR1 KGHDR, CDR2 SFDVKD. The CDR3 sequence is CATSGGRDYGYTF. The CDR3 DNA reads TGTGCCACTAGCGGGGGCAGGGACTATGGCTACACCTTC.

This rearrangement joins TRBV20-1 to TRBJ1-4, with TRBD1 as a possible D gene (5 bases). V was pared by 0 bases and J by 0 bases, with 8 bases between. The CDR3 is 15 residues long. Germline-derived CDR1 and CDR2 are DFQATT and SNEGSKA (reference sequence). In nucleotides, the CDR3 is TGCAGTGCTAGAGATAGGACATCAACTAATGAAAAACTGTTTTTT. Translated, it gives CSARDRTSTNEKLFF.

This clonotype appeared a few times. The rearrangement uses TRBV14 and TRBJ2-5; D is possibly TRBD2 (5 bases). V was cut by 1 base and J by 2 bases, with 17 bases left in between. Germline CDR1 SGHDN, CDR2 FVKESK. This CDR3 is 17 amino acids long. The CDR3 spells CASSQAWAGGLQETQYF. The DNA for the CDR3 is TGTGCCAGCAGCCAAGCTTGGGCAGGAGGCCTTCAAGAGACCCAGTACTTC.

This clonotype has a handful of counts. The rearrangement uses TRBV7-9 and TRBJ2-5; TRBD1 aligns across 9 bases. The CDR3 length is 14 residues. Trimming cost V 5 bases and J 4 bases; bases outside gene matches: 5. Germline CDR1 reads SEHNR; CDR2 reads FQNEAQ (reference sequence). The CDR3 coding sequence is TGTGCCAGCAGCGCATTGACAGGGGGAGAGACCCAGTACTTC. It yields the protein CASSALTGGETQYF.

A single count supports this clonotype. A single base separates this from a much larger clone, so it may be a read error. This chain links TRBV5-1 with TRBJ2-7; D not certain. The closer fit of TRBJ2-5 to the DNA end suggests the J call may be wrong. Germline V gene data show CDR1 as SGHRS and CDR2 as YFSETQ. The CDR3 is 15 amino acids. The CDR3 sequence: CASSLGRVGQETQYF. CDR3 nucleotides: TGTGCCAGCAGCCTCGGGCGAGTTGGCCAAGAGACCCAGTACTTC.

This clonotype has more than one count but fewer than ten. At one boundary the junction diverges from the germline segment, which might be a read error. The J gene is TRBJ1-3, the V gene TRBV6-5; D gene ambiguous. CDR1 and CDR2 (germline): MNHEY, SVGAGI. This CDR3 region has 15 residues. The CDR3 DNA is TGTGCCATCAGTTACTCTCCGGCATCTGGAAACACCATATATTTT. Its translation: CAISYSPASGNTIYF.

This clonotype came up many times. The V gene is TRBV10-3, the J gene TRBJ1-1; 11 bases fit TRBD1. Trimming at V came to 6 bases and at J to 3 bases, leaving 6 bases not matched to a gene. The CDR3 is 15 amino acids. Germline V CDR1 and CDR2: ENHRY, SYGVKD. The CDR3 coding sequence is TGTGCCATCAGAAGGGGACAGGGGGTCGACACTGAAGCTTTCTTT. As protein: CAIRRGQGVDTEAFF.

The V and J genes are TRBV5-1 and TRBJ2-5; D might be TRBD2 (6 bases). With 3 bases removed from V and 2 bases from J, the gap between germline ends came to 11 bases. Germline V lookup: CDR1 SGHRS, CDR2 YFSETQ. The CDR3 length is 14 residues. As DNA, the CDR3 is TGCGCCAGCAGCTCACGGGAGCCGCAAGAGACCCAGTACTTC. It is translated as CASSSREPQETQYF.

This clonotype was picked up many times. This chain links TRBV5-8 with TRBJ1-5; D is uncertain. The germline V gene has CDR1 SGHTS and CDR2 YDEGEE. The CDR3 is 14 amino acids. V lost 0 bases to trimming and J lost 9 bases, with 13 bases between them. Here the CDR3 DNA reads TGTGCCAGCAGCTTGGAGCCAGGCAGCTCGCCCCAGCATTTT. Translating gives CASSLEPGSSPQHF.

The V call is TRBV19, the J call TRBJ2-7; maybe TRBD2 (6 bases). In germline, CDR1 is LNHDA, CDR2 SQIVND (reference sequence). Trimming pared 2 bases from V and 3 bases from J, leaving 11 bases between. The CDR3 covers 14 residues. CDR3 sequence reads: CASSIRDLHYEQYF. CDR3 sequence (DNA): TGTGCCAGTAGTATAAGGGACTTACACTACGAGCAGTACTTC.

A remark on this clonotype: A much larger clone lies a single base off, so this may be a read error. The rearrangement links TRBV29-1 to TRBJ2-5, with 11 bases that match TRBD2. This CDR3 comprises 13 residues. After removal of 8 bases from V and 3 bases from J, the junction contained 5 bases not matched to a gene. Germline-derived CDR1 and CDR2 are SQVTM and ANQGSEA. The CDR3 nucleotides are TGCAGCACCCTGGGACTAGCGGAAGAGACCCAGTACTTC. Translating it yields CSTLGLAEETQYF.

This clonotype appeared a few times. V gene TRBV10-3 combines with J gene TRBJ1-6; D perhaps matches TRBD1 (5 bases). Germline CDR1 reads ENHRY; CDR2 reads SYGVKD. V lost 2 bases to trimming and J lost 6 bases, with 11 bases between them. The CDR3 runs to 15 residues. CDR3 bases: TGTGCCATCAGTGAGACAGGCCGGGGTAATTCACCCCTCCACTTT. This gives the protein CAISETGRGNSPLHF.

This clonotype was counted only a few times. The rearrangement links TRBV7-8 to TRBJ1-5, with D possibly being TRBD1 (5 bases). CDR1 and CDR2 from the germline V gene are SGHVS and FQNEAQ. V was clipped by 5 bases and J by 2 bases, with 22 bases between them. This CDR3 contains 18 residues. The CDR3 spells CASSRSRDGTLGNQPQHF. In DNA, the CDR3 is TGTGCCAGCAGCCGTAGCCGTGACGGGACCCTTGGCAATCAGCCCCAGCATTTT.

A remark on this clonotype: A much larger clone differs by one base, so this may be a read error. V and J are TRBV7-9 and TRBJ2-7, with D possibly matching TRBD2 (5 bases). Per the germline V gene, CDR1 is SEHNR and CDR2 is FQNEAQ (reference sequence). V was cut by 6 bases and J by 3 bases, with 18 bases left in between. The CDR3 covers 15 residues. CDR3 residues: CASSFGPAGIYEQYF. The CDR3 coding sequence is TGTGCCAGCAGTTTCGGTCCTGCCGGGATCTACGAGCAGTACTTC.

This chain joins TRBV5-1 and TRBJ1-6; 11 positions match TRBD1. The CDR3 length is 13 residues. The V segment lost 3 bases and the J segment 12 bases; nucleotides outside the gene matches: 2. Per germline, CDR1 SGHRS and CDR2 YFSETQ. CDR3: CASSYGTGGPLHF. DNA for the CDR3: TGCGCCAGCAGCTACGGGACAGGGGGACCCCTCCACTTT.